The 2 T cell receptor beta chains reported below all come from one sample, sequenced in a study of T cell responses to AZD1222 COVID-19 vaccine. Libraries were prepared by immunoSEQ multiplex PCR; TCRdb keeps only in-frame clonotypes and omits some of them. This repertoire shows roughly 170,000 clones, about 90% found once; its top ten account for roughly 0.49%. The source material was peripheral blood, sampled on day 0 of AZD1222 vaccination. These TCRs come from an adult in good health.

The chain uses TRBV2 and TRBJ1-6; 10 bases agree with TRBD1. V was clipped by 8 bases and J by 7 bases; unmatched bases: 8. CDR1 and CDR2 (germline): SNHLY, FYNNEI. The CDR3 sequence is 15 residues long. The CDR3 DNA reads as TGTGCCAGCGGCGGGGACAGGGGAGGAAATTCACCCCTCCACTTT. Translation gives CASGGDRGGNSPLHF. Based on the CDR3 plus reference TRBV2 and TRBJ1-6, the full variable domain is EPEVTQTPSHQVTQMGQEVILRCVPISNHLYFYWYRQILGQKVEFLVSFYNNEISEKSEIFDDQFSVERPDGSNFTLKIRSTKLEDSAMYFCASGGDRGGNSPLHFGNGTRLTVT.

The chain links TRBV9 to TRBJ2-5; tentative D call: TRBD2 (6 bases). Trimming took off 1 base at V and 2 bases at J, with 15 bases between the two ends. This CDR3 has 16 residues. Germline CDR1 reads SGDLS; CDR2 reads YYNGEE. CDR3 loop: CASSVRGLASQETQYF. CDR3 in DNA: TGTGCCAGCAGCGTACGGGGTCTAGCGAGTCAAGAGACCCAGTACTTC.